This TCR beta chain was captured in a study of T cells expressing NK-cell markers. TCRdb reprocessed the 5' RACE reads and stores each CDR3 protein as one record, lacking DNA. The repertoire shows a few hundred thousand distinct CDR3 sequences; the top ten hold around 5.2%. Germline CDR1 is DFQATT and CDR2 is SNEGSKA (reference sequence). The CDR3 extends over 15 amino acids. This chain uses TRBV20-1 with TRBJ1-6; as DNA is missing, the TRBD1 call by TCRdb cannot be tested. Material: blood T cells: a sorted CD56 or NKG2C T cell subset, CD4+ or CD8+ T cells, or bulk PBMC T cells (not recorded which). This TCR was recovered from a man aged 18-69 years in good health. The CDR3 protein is CSAPGYAANNSPLHF.